Presented here are 32 T cell receptor beta chains from one specimen sequenced in a study of blood T cell repertoires in COVID-19 (dated by TCRdb to the early 2020s). Libraries were constructed by the immunoSEQ multiplex PCR assay. Sourced from immuneACCESS, this table was stored by TCRdb with only in-frame sequences that have V and J called. A share of the clones is absent; for the studies checked, an unresolved V gene accounts for under half, and the remainder has no known explanation. The sample profile shows 100,000 to 140,000 clones; roughly 84% of them were found once. Clones ranked in the top ten supply approximately 4% of the sample. Sequencing input: peripheral blood. These receptors all stem from a human donor in a cohort sampled during active COVID-19.

V gene TRBV18 combines with J gene TRBJ1-1, with D perhaps TRBD1 (5 bases). Per the germline V gene, CDR1 is KGHSH and CDR2 is LQKENI. Trimming shortened V by 3 bases and J by 0 bases, and 17 bases separated the two germline ends. CDR3 size: 17 residues. This CDR3 is CASSPQIQAYLNTEAFF. In DNA, the CDR3 is TGTGCCAGCTCACCTCAGATACAGGCCTATTTGAACACTGAAGCTTTCTTT.

The V call is TRBV7-2, the J call TRBJ2-7; 8 nucleotides align to TRBD2. The CDR3 is 16 residues long. V trimming: 4 bases; J trimming: 6 bases; junction bases outside the gene matches: 14. Germline V gives CDR1 SGHTA, CDR2 FQGNSA. As DNA, the CDR3 is TGTGCCAGCAGCTCCAAGGTCCTAGCGGGTTCGGTCGAGCAGTACTTC. Amino acids: CASSSKVLAGSVEQYF.

This clone was detected once. The V call is TRBV5-1, the J call TRBJ1-1, with D unresolved. The germline gives CDR1 SGHRS, CDR2 YFSETQ. The ends were cut back, 0 bases at V and 4 bases at J, with 16 bases in the middle. The CDR3 length is 16 residues. The CDR3 DNA is TGCGCCAGCAGCTTGGAGAGTGGTCTAGTGTCCACTGAAGCTTTCTTT. Protein: CASSLESGLVSTEAFF.

The CDR3 nucleotides read TGTGCCAGCAGCCTACGAGGGCTAGCGGGAGGGGCTGGGGCCAACGTCCTGACTTTC. As protein: CASSLRGLAGGAGANVLTF. The chain couples TRBV7-2 to TRBJ2-6; TRBD2 aligns across 12 bases. The CDR3 totals 19 residues. The trim removed 5 bases at V and 2 bases at J, leaving 10 bases unmatched. Germline V gene lookup returns CDR1 SGHTA and CDR2 FQGNSA.

This chain connects TRBV2 to TRBJ1-5, with D perhaps TRBD1 (5 bases). V was pared by 4 bases and J by 4 bases, with 11 bases between. CDR3 length: 14 amino acids. CDR1 SNHLY and CDR2 FYNNEI come from the germline V gene. The CDR3 loop is CASSADRKNQPQHF. The CDR3 DNA is TGTGCCAGCAGTGCCGACAGAAAAAATCAGCCCCAGCATTTT. The complete variable domain, with remaining parts taken from reference TRBV2 and TRBJ1-5, reads EPEVTQTPSHQVTQMGQEVILRCVPISNHLYFYWYRQILGQKVEFLVSFYNNEISEKSEIFDDQFSVERPDGSNFTLKIRSTKLEDSAMYFCASSADRKNQPQHFGDGTRLSIL.

This rearrangement joins TRBV5-1 to TRBJ2-5; TRBD1 aligns across 9 bases. The length of the CDR3 is 14 residues. Looked up from germline, CDR1 is SGHRS and CDR2 is YFSETQ. V lost 5 bases, J lost 4 bases, and 6 bases stayed unmatched. CDR3 DNA sequence: TGCGCCAGCAGACGCGGGACAGGGCGAGAGACCCAGTACTTC. This encodes CASRRGTGRETQYF.

This clone was counted once. V usage is TRBV3-1 (or the pseudogene TRBV3-2) and J usage is TRBJ2-3; the D is unclear. Between the trimmed V and J ends, which lost 1 base and 5 bases, there was a span of 10 bases. This CDR3 has 14 residues. CDR1 LGHDT and CDR2 YNNKEL come from the germline V gene (reference sequence). This CDR3 reads CASSQVARLDTQYF. The DNA of the CDR3 is TGTGCCAGCAGCCAAGTCGCCAGGTTAGATACGCAGTATTTT.

The rearrangement links TRBV6-2 or TRBV6-3 to TRBJ1-1; D unresolved. CDR1 is MNHEY and CDR2 is SVGEGT in the germline V gene. This CDR3 contains 14 residues. The V end was cut by 2 bases, the J end by 0 bases, with 7 bases between. CDR3 sequence: CASSYEHMNTEAFF. The DNA for the CDR3 is TGTGCCAGCAGTTACGAACACATGAACACTGAAGCTTTCTTT.

The genes are TRBV28 and TRBJ1-2; TRBD1 matches 10 bases. Germline CDR1 reads MDHEN; CDR2 reads SYDVKM. This CDR3 region has 17 residues. CDR3 coding DNA: TGTGCTACACACCCTAACCCCGGGACAGGGGATAACTATGGCTACACCTTC. Protein product: CATHPNPGTGDNYGYTF.

The chain recombines TRBV4-1 with TRBJ1-4, with D maybe TRBD1 (5 bases). With 4 bases removed from V and 10 bases from J, the gap between germline ends came to 19 bases. The CDR3 is 15 amino acids. CDR1 is MGHRA and CDR2 is YSYEKL in the germline V gene. The CDR3 sequence is CASSPVGAGEGKLFF. CDR3 DNA: TGCGCCAGCAGCCCCGTCGGGGCGGGGGAGGGAAAACTGTTTTTT.

The DNA of the CDR3 is TGTGCCAGCAGAGGACAGTCCCTCGGTGAAGCTTTCTTT. It encodes CASRGQSLGEAFF. The chain joins TRBV6-5 to TRBJ1-1; tentatively, D is TRBD1 (6 bases). The CDR3 runs to 13 residues. Trimming took 6 bases from V and 7 from J, leaving 15 bases between them. The germline gives CDR1 MNHEY, CDR2 SVGAGI.

This sequence joins TRBV9 and TRBJ2-3, with D maybe TRBD1 (6 bases). The germline gives CDR1 SGDLS, CDR2 YYNGEE. This CDR3 has 15 amino acids. Trimming left V 0 bases short and J 4 bases short, with 12 bases between. In DNA form, the CDR3 reads TGTGCCAGCAGCGTAGGGCTTGAGGGGGCAGATACGCAGTATTTT. Translation gives CASSVGLEGADTQYF.

The chain uses TRBV5-1 and TRBJ2-2; 13 nucleotides align to TRBD2. This CDR3 comprises 17 residues. V lost 4 bases and J lost 4; bases outside the gene matches: 7. Germline CDR1 reads SGHRS; CDR2 reads YFSETQ. The CDR3 DNA sequence: TGCGCCAGCAGCAAACTAGCGGGAGGGCTGAGCACCGGGGAGCTGTTTTTT. This codes for CASSKLAGGLSTGELFF.

In this sample, this clone turned up a few times. The J gene is TRBJ2-7, the V gene TRBV9, with 8 nucleotides matching TRBD2. CDR1 is SGDLS, CDR2 YYNGEE, per germline. The CDR3 runs to 15 residues. J was trimmed by 4 bases and V by 4 bases; bases with no gene match: 10. The CDR3 region is CASSQTSGELYEQYF. In DNA form, the CDR3 reads TGTGCCAGCAGCCAAACTAGCGGAGAACTTTACGAGCAGTACTTC.

This CDR3 reads CASGLDLRQATDTQYF. DNA of the CDR3: TGTGCTAGTGGTTTGGACCTGAGACAGGCCACAGATACGCAGTATTTT. The genes are TRBV12-5 and TRBJ2-3; maybe TRBD1 (6 bases). The germline V gene encodes CDR1 LGHNT and CDR2 FRNRAP. The V and J ends lost 1 base and 2 bases respectively, with 13 bases between them. There are 16 residues in the CDR3.

The chain is built from TRBV18 and TRBJ2-7; a weak D match, TRBD1 (7 bases). The CDR3 consists of 16 residues. CDR1 is KGHSH, CDR2 LQKENI, per germline. Trimming shortened V by 2 bases and J by 0 bases, and 14 bases separated the two germline ends. The CDR3 DNA is TGTGCCAGCTCACCAGCGGGACAGAGGAGCTCCTACGAGCAGTACGTC. As protein: CASSPAGQRSSYEQYV.

This clone was detected only a few times. V is TRBV7-9 and J is TRBJ2-2, with D unclear. Germline V gene sequence: CDR1 SEHNR, CDR2 FQNEAQ (reference sequence). Between the trimmed V and J ends, which lost 7 bases and 4 bases, there was a span of 16 bases. This CDR3 has 15 amino acids. The chain's CDR3 is CASTLKAGSTGELFF. The CDR3 coding sequence is TGTGCCAGCACCCTAAAGGCAGGTTCCACCGGGGAGCTGTTTTTT.

This chain joins TRBV27 and TRBJ1-1; D gene ambiguous. Germline assignment: CDR1 MNHEY and CDR2 SMNVEV (reference sequence). This CDR3 has 14 residues. Trimming removed 4 bases at V and 1 base at J, with 10 bases between. The CDR3 DNA follows: TGTGCCAGCAGTTCCGGCCGCGGGAACACTGAAGCTTTCTTT. This sequence encodes CASSSGRGNTEAFF.

The rearrangement links TRBV29-1 to TRBJ2-6, with TRBD1 matching 8 bases. The junction had 11 bases not matched to a gene; V was cut back by 7 bases and J by 0 bases. The CDR3 extends over 17 amino acids. CDR1 and CDR2 from the germline V gene are SQVTM and ANQGSEA. The CDR3 region is CSAPPGQENSGANVLTF. CDR3 bases: TGCAGCGCTCCTCCGGGACAGGAGAACTCTGGGGCCAACGTCCTGACTTTC. The variable domain in full, with the rest retrieved from reference TRBV29-1 and TRBJ2-6, is SAVISQKPSRDICQRGTSLTIQCQVDSQVTMMFWYRQQPGQSLTLIATANQGSEATYESGFVIDKFPISRPNLTFSTLTVSNMSPEDSSIYLCSAPPGQENSGANVLTFGAGSRLTVL.

This clone appeared once. The CDR3 spells CASSPSGVTDTQYF. CDR3 nucleotide sequence: TGTGCCAGCAGCCCTAGCGGGGTAACAGATACGCAGTATTTT. J is TRBJ2-3 and V is TRBV3-1 (or the pseudogene TRBV3-2), with TRBD2 identical over 9 bases. This CDR3 comprises 14 residues. Germline trimming cut 4 bases from V and 3 bases from J; bases unmatched to any gene: 2. Germline CDR1 is LGHDT and CDR2 is YNNKEL (reference sequence).

The chain recombines TRBV12-3 or TRBV12-4 with TRBJ2-3, with D unclear. This CDR3 has 12 amino acids. The ends were cut back, 4 bases at V and 4 bases at J, with 6 bases in the middle. CDR3 nucleotide sequence: TGTGCCAGCAGTTCCCCCGCAGATACGCAGTATTTT. Translated, it gives CASSSPADTQYF.

The genes are TRBV20-1 and TRBJ2-7; the match to TRBD1 covers 9 bases. J was trimmed by 6 bases and V by 3 bases; bases with no gene match: 12. Germline CDR1 and CDR2: DFQATT and SNEGSKA (reference sequence). The CDR3 loop spans 15 amino acids. The CDR3, as DNA: TGCAGTGCTAGTCCTGGGACAGGGATGGGGACCGAGCAGTACTTC. Its translation is CSASPGTGMGTEQYF.

The chain combines TRBV5-1 with TRBJ2-7; the match to TRBD1 covers 7 bases. CDR3 length: 14 residues. Germline trimming cut 6 bases from V and 4 bases from J; bases unmatched to any gene: 10. The V gene's germline CDR1 is SGHRS and CDR2 YFSETQ. This chain's CDR3 is CASTPDRALYEQYV. In DNA, the CDR3 is TGCGCCAGCACTCCTGACAGGGCTCTTTACGAGCAGTACGTC.

The CDR3: CASSQDRSGRAGSYNEQFF. The CDR3 nucleotides are TGTGCCAGCAGCCAAGATCGGAGCGGGAGGGCCGGTTCCTACAATGAGCAGTTCTTC. The chain employs TRBV14 and TRBJ2-1; 10 bases map to TRBD2. The CDR3 extends over 19 amino acids. From germline, CDR1 is SGHDN and CDR2 FVKESK. The V and J ends lost 0 bases and 1 base, in that order; junction bases with no gene match: 9. Variable domain in full (rest from reference TRBV14 and TRBJ2-1): EAGVTQFPSHSVIEKGQTVTLRCDPISGHDNLYWYRRVMGKEIKFLLHFVKESKQDESGMPNNRFLAERTGGTYSTLKVQPAELEDSGVYFCASSQDRSGRAGSYNEQFFGPGTRLTVL.

V gene TRBV18 combines with J gene TRBJ2-2; D gene ambiguous. The V end was cut by 2 bases, the J end by 0 bases, with 10 bases between. The CDR3 totals 16 residues. CDR1 and CDR2 (germline): KGHSH, LQKENI. Here the CDR3 DNA reads TGTGCCAGCTCACCATTCCAACAGACGAACACCGGGGAGCTGTTTTTT. Encoded protein: CASSPFQQTNTGELFF.

J is TRBJ2-5 and V is TRBV7-9; D is perhaps TRBD1 (6 bases). CDR1 SEHNR and CDR2 FQNEAQ come from the germline V gene (reference sequence). The germline V and J ends were trimmed by 0 bases and 5 bases, with 10 bases remaining between them. This CDR3 spans 14 amino acids. The chain's CDR3 is CASSLARQGETQYF. The DNA of the CDR3 is TGTGCCAGCAGCTTAGCGAGGCAGGGGGAGACCCAGTACTTC.

The chain recombines TRBV3-1 (or the pseudogene TRBV3-2) with TRBJ1-4; 8 nucleotides agree with TRBD1. Germline V lookup: CDR1 LGHDT, CDR2 YNNKEL (reference sequence). This CDR3 contains 15 residues. V lost 6 bases to trimming and J lost 7 bases; unmatched junction nucleotides: 10. CDR3 protein: CASSSYRGRVEKLFF. The CDR3 DNA reads TGTGCCAGCAGTTCGTACAGGGGGAGAGTTGAAAAACTGTTTTTT.

The CDR3 DNA sequence: TGTGCCAGCAGTCCCGGGACAGGGGTCAAGAATGAGCAGTTCTTC. Protein sequence: CASSPGTGVKNEQFF. The chain has TRBV6-6 and TRBJ2-1; 10 nucleotides agree with TRBD1. The CDR3 sequence is 15 residues long. Germline V gives CDR1 MNHNY, CDR2 SVGAGI (reference sequence). Trimming removed 5 bases from V and 7 bases from J; junction bases left unmatched: 8.

The chain is built from TRBV24-1 and TRBJ1-2, with D maybe TRBD1 (5 bases). The CDR3 totals 13 residues. Trimming stripped 1 base from V and 5 bases from J, with 7 bases between. Germline CDR1 KGHDR, CDR2 SFDVKD. CDR3 DNA sequence: TGTGCCACCAGTGATTTTGACAGTTATGGCTACACCTTC. Translated, it gives CATSDFDSYGYTF.

This clone was counted between two and nine times. The rearrangement links TRBV18 to TRBJ1-4; D is uncertain. V was trimmed by 3 bases and J by 6 bases, leaving 8 bases between them. There are 13 residues in the CDR3. CDR1 is KGHSH and CDR2 is LQKENI in the germline V gene. CDR3 sequence (DNA): TGTGCCAGCTCACCCATAGAAGATGAAAAACTGTTTTTT. It codes for CASSPIEDEKLFF.

The V call is TRBV5-1, the J call TRBJ2-5; 10 nucleotides agree with TRBD1. Germline values: CDR1 SGHRS, CDR2 YFSETQ. Trimming took 3 bases from V and 5 from J; bases not matched to a gene: 7. There are 15 residues in the CDR3. The CDR3 loop reads CASSSSGTGVETQYF. In DNA form, the CDR3 reads TGCGCCAGCAGCTCCTCCGGGACAGGGGTTGAGACCCAGTACTTC.

The V and J genes are TRBV3-1 (or the pseudogene TRBV3-2) and TRBJ2-3; TRBD1 aligns across 7 bases. This CDR3 spans 17 amino acids. The germline gives CDR1 LGHDT, CDR2 YNNKEL (reference sequence). V dropped 0 bases and J dropped 0; count of bases not matched to a gene: 6. Written as DNA, the CDR3 is TGTGCCAGCAGCCAAGATCAGGGCAGGGGGAGCACAGATACGCAGTATTTT. Amino acid sequence: CASSQDQGRGSTDTQYF.